These T cell receptor beta chains were read from a single sample in a study of T cells in tumors and immune-related adverse events. The data were produced by immunoSEQ multiplex PCR, yet TCRdb's version contains in-frame clones alone and is incomplete. The sample holds about 4,900 clones, less than 70% seen once. The sample here was gut tissue, taken from a patient treated with anti-PD-1 therapy. These receptors were collected from a female donor with metastatic renal cell carcinoma. The CDR3 runs from the conserved cysteine through the conserved F or W. Fields, in order: D gene, clone size, V gene, J gene, CDR3 protein, CDR3 DNA. D genes are given only for firm matches. Only part of the rows carry a size: once, few, many, or a class if the clone is expanded.

d_call: NA
clone_size: NA
v_call: TRBV12-5
j_call: TRBJ1-5
cdr3_aa: CASGEGFERNQPQHF
cdr3_nt: TGTGCTAGTGGTGAGGGCTTCGAGCGCAATCAGCCCCAGCATTTT

d_call: TRBD1
clone_size: NA
v_call: TRBV4-2
j_call: TRBJ2-5
cdr3_aa: CASSQGQGDGETQYF
cdr3_nt: TGTGCCAGCAGCCAAGGACAGGGGGATGGAGAGACCCAGTACTTC

d_call: NA
clone_size: few
v_call: TRBV4-2
j_call: TRBJ1-3
cdr3_aa: CASSQDHSAVGSGNTIYF
cdr3_nt: TGTGCCAGCAGCCAAGATCATTCCGCGGTCGGCTCTGGAAACACCATATATTTT

d_call: TRBD1
clone_size: NA
v_call: TRBV5-1
j_call: TRBJ2-1
cdr3_aa: CASSLPRDSLNEQFF
cdr3_nt: TGCGCCAGCAGCTTGCCCCGGGACAGCCTAAATGAGCAGTTCTTC

d_call: TRBD2
clone_size: NA
v_call: TRBV15
j_call: TRBJ2-2
cdr3_aa: CATSRGLAGATGELFF
cdr3_nt: TGTGCCACCAGCAGAGGGCTAGCGGGAGCTACCGGGGAGCTGTTTTTT

d_call: TRBD1
clone_size: NA
v_call: TRBV7-8
j_call: TRBJ2-7
cdr3_aa: CASSLRRGLEQYF
cdr3_nt: TGTGCCAGCAGCTTACGCAGGGGGCTCGAGCAGTACTTC

d_call: TRBD2
clone_size: large
v_call: TRBV6-1
j_call: TRBJ2-3
cdr3_aa: CASSEAGGSDTQYF
cdr3_nt: TGTGCCAGCAGTGAAGCGGGAGGGTCAGATACGCAGTATTTT

d_call: NA
clone_size: NA
v_call: TRBV21-1
j_call: TRBJ1-3
cdr3_aa: CASSKNRGPGNTIYF
cdr3_nt: TGTGCCAGCAGCAAGAACAGGGGGCCGGGAAACACCATATATTTT

d_call: NA
clone_size: medium-sized
v_call: TRBV19
j_call: TRBJ2-5
cdr3_aa: CASSINRYQETQYF
cdr3_nt: TGTGCCAGTAGTATTAACAGGTACCAAGAGACCCAGTACTTC

d_call: NA
clone_size: NA
v_call: TRBV28
j_call: TRBJ1-4
cdr3_aa: CASSLRENHEKLFF
cdr3_nt: TGTGCCAGCAGTCTCAGGGAGAACCATGAAAAACTGTTTTTT

d_call: NA
clone_size: NA
v_call: TRBV7-8
j_call: TRBJ2-3
cdr3_aa: CASSFGADTQYF
cdr3_nt: TGTGCCAGCAGCTTCGGGGCAGATACGCAGTATTTT

d_call: TRBD2
clone_size: NA
v_call: TRBV5-1
j_call: TRBJ2-1
cdr3_aa: CASSTGTSGRLLNEQFF
cdr3_nt: TGCGCCAGCAGCACGGGGACTAGCGGGAGGTTGCTAAATGAGCAGTTCTTC

d_call: TRBD2
clone_size: NA
v_call: TRBV5-4
j_call: TRBJ2-7
cdr3_aa: CASSLGGTSPPGEQYF
cdr3_nt: TGTGCCAGCAGCTTGGGCGGGACTAGCCCACCGGGCGAGCAGTACTTC

d_call: NA
clone_size: NA
v_call: TRBV4-3
j_call: TRBJ1-2
cdr3_aa: CASSQVEGDGYTF
cdr3_nt: TGCGCCAGCAGCCAAGTGGAGGGTGATGGCTACACCTTC

d_call: NA
clone_size: NA
v_call: TRBV6-6
j_call: TRBJ1-4
cdr3_aa: CASSWAGDEKLFF
cdr3_nt: TGTGCCAGCAGTTGGGCAGGGGATGAAAAACTGTTTTTT

d_call: NA
clone_size: NA
v_call: TRBV2
j_call: TRBJ2-7
cdr3_aa: CASSESVRGDYEQYF
cdr3_nt: TGTGCCAGCAGTGAGTCAGTTAGGGGGGACTACGAGCAGTACTTC

d_call: TRBD2
clone_size: NA
v_call: TRBV28
j_call: TRBJ2-5
cdr3_aa: CASSLLAAGSWRETQYF
cdr3_nt: TGTGCCAGCAGTTTACTAGCAGCGGGATCTTGGAGAGAGACCCAGTACTTC

d_call: TRBD1
clone_size: few
v_call: TRBV6-1
j_call: TRBJ1-1
cdr3_aa: CASRETGTGPLNTEAFF
cdr3_nt: TGTGCCAGCAGAGAAACCGGGACAGGGCCTTTGAACACTGAAGCTTTCTTT

d_call: NA
clone_size: NA
v_call: TRBV27
j_call: TRBJ1-1
cdr3_aa: CASSYRRNTEAFF
cdr3_nt: TGTGCCAGCAGTTACAGGCGGAACACTGAAGCTTTCTTT

d_call: TRBD1
clone_size: once
v_call: TRBV15
j_call: TRBJ2-1
cdr3_aa: CATSTGQGVNNRYNEQFF
cdr3_nt: TGTGCCACCAGCACGGGACAGGGGGTCAATAATCGGTACAATGAGCAGTTCTTC

d_call: NA
clone_size: NA
v_call: TRBV27
j_call: TRBJ2-3
cdr3_aa: CASSRRQTTDTQYF
cdr3_nt: TGTGCCAGCAGTCGGAGACAGACCACAGATACGCAGTATTTT

d_call: TRBD2
clone_size: NA
v_call: TRBV5-1
j_call: TRBJ2-4
cdr3_aa: CASSFGLAGNNRGNIQYF
cdr3_nt: TGCGCCAGCAGCTTCGGGCTAGCGGGAAACAACCGCGGCAACATTCAGTACTTC

d_call: NA
clone_size: NA
v_call: TRBV7-2
j_call: TRBJ2-7
cdr3_aa: CASSLGDTSSYEQYF
cdr3_nt: TGTGCCAGCAGCTTAGGGGACACCAGCTCCTACGAGCAGTACTTC

d_call: NA
clone_size: NA
v_call: TRBV11-3
j_call: TRBJ2-7
cdr3_aa: CASSLGAVGNEQYF
cdr3_nt: TGTGCCAGCAGCTTAGGAGCTGTCGGGAACGAGCAGTACTTC

d_call: TRBD1
clone_size: NA
v_call: TRBV5-1
j_call: TRBJ1-2
cdr3_aa: CASSVGQGVDGYTF
cdr3_nt: TGCGCCAGCAGCGTGGGACAGGGAGTTGATGGCTACACCTTC

d_call: NA
clone_size: NA
v_call: TRBV30
j_call: TRBJ2-3
cdr3_aa: CAWSLPTVVGTDTQYF
cdr3_nt: TGTGCCTGGAGTCTCCCAACAGTGGTTGGCACAGATACGCAGTATTTT

d_call: NA
clone_size: few
v_call: TRBV7-8
j_call: TRBJ2-7
cdr3_aa: CASSYSFNEQYF
cdr3_nt: TGTGCCAGCAGCTATTCCTTCAACGAGCAGTACTTC

d_call: NA
clone_size: NA
v_call: TRBV5-4
j_call: TRBJ1-1
cdr3_aa: CASRGGTEAFF
cdr3_nt: TGTGCCAGCCGCGGGGGGACTGAAGCTTTCTTT

d_call: NA
clone_size: NA
v_call: TRBV11-2
j_call: TRBJ2-7
cdr3_aa: CASSPLYGSYEQYF
cdr3_nt: TGTGCCAGCAGCCCCCTCTATGGTTCCTACGAGCAGTACTTC

d_call: NA
clone_size: few
v_call: TRBV5-1
j_call: TRBJ2-3
cdr3_aa: CASRWDSPSTTQYF
cdr3_nt: TGCGCCAGCCGCTGGGACTCACCAAGCACCACGCAGTATTTT

d_call: NA
clone_size: NA
v_call: TRBV7-2
j_call: TRBJ2-5
cdr3_aa: CASSPLRGSGQETQYF
cdr3_nt: TGTGCCAGCAGCCCCTTGCGGGGAAGTGGGCAAGAGACCCAGTACTTC

d_call: NA
clone_size: NA
v_call: TRBV9
j_call: TRBJ2-7
cdr3_aa: CASSVGTHLGFEQYF
cdr3_nt: TGTGCCAGCAGCGTAGGGACACATCTGGGGTTCGAGCAGTACTTC

d_call: NA
clone_size: NA
v_call: TRBV10-3
j_call: TRBJ2-1
cdr3_aa: CAISILGGYNEQFF
cdr3_nt: TGTGCCATCAGTATACTGGGGGGTTACAATGAGCAGTTCTTC

d_call: NA
clone_size: few
v_call: TRBV10-3
j_call: TRBJ1-3
cdr3_aa: CAISDSSSGNTIYF
cdr3_nt: TGTGCCATCAGTGACAGTTCCTCTGGAAACACCATATATTTT

d_call: NA
clone_size: NA
v_call: TRBV18
j_call: TRBJ1-5
cdr3_aa: CASSSDGNQPQHF
cdr3_nt: TGTGCCAGCTCATCCGACGGCAATCAGCCCCAGCATTTT

d_call: NA
clone_size: NA
v_call: TRBV6-5
j_call: TRBJ2-1
cdr3_aa: CASGTGPKSYNEQFF
cdr3_nt: TGTGCCAGCGGCACCGGACCAAAATCTTACAATGAGCAGTTCTTC

d_call: NA
clone_size: few
v_call: TRBV5-1
j_call: TRBJ2-3
cdr3_aa: CASSLETSLVTQYF
cdr3_nt: TGCGCCAGCAGCTTGGAGACTAGTTTGGTTACGCAGTATTTT

d_call: NA
clone_size: NA
v_call: TRBV30
j_call: TRBJ2-7
cdr3_aa: CAWSVTAYEQYF
cdr3_nt: TGTGCCTGGAGTGTGACAGCTTACGAGCAGTACTTC

d_call: TRBD1
clone_size: NA
v_call: TRBV19
j_call: TRBJ2-5
cdr3_aa: CASIRDRGYQETQYF
cdr3_nt: TGTGCCAGCATCCGGGACAGGGGCTACCAAGAGACCCAGTACTTC

d_call: TRBD1
clone_size: NA
v_call: TRBV4-3
j_call: TRBJ2-1
cdr3_aa: CASSQVQGADEQFF
cdr3_nt: TGCGCCAGCAGCCAAGTACAGGGGGCTGATGAGCAGTTCTTC